Each of the 13 T cell receptor beta chains below was sequenced from the same sample in a study of human T cells and chemical hapten exposure. One entry per CDR3 protein results from TCRdb running MiXCR on the RACE reads. The sample yields about 190,000 distinct CDR3 sequences, about 25% seen once. Stated time point: patch test 3, about 24 weeks after DPC sensitization. Noted treatment: therapeutic diphenylcyclopropenone sensitization with weekly scalp DPC. Sequences were derived from whole blood, sampled in connection with sensitization to the hapten diphenylcyclopropenone (DPC). These receptors were taken from a woman between 35 and 50 years old with alopecia areata. Some clones in this sample may be carry-over from other donors' samples.

In the case of this clonotype: The junction shows a germline mismatch at one end, possibly a read error. The chain recombines TRBV28 with TRBJ2-3; tentative D call: TRBD1 (6 bases). The CDR3 is 16 amino acids. Germline CDR1 and CDR2: MDHEN and SYDVKM. The CDR3: CANSRPPGARTDTQYF. Written as DNA, the CDR3 is TGTGCCAACAGTCGACCCCCAGGGGCACGGACAGATACGCAGTATTTT.

This clonotype was picked up a small number of times. This chain connects TRBV29-1 to TRBJ2-5; D remains ambiguous. V was clipped by 8 bases and J by 2 bases, with 12 bases between them. The CDR3 is 12 amino acids. CDR1 and CDR2 from the germline V gene are SQVTM and ANQGSEA. This CDR3 is CSSRTGQETQYF. DNA for the CDR3: TGCAGCTCCCGGACGGGTCAAGAGACCCAGTACTTC.

The chain recombines TRBV7-9 with TRBJ2-3; TRBD2 matches at 7 bases. V shed 2 bases, J shed 3 bases, and the junction held 5 bases outside the gene matches. Germline assignment: CDR1 SEHNR and CDR2 FQNEAQ (reference sequence). CDR3 length: 15 amino acids. The CDR3: CASSLRAGRTDTQYF. The DNA for the CDR3 is TGTGCCAGCAGCTTACGAGCGGGAAGGACAGATACGCAGTATTTT.

This clonotype has only a few counts. The rearrangement links TRBV20-1 to TRBJ2-5, with 16 positions matching TRBD2. Germline lookup yields CDR1 DFQATT and CDR2 SNEGSKA (reference sequence). After removal of 5 bases from V and 4 bases from J, the junction contained 10 bases not matched to a gene. This CDR3 is built from 17 residues. CDR3 in DNA: TGCAGTGCTTCCGGGACTAGCGGGAGGGCCTTGTTAGAGACCCAGTACTTC. Translated, it gives CSASGTSGRALLETQYF.

There are a few counts of this clonotype. The CDR3 is CASSPLGDRVLSEQFF. CDR3 DNA sequence: TGTGCCAGCAGTCCCCTAGGGGACAGGGTATTGTCTGAGCAGTTCTTC. The V call is TRBV6-2 or TRBV6-3, the J call TRBJ2-1; 9 bases line up with TRBD1. The CDR3 is made up of 16 amino acids. Germline V gene data show CDR1 as MNHEY and CDR2 as SVGEGT. The V gene end was trimmed by 5 bases and the J gene end by 9 bases; junction bases not matched to a gene: 14.

This chain joins TRBV20-1 and TRBJ2-7, with TRBD2 matching 11 bases. CDR1 and CDR2 (germline): DFQATT, SNEGSKA (reference sequence). The junction had 9 bases not matched to a gene; V was cut back by 2 bases and J by 3 bases. The CDR3 contains 16 residues. The CDR3 DNA follows: TGCAGTGCTAGACAACCCTTAGGGACTAGCGGCTACGAGCAGTACTTC. Protein sequence: CSARQPLGTSGYEQYF.

The gene calls are TRBV13 and TRBJ2-5; 9 bases are shared with TRBD1. The V and J ends lost 7 bases and 2 bases, in that order; junction bases with no gene match: 11. From germline, CDR1 is PRHDT and CDR2 FYEKMQ (reference sequence). CDR3 size: 16 residues. The CDR3 here is CASNQNLGQGQETQYF. The DNA of the CDR3 is TGTGCCAGCAACCAAAATCTGGGACAGGGACAAGAGACCCAGTACTTC.

This clonotype was recorded a few times. The gene calls are TRBV28 and TRBJ2-1; tentative D call: TRBD2 (6 bases). The CDR3 runs to 15 residues. CDR1 MDHEN and CDR2 SYDVKM come from the germline V gene. V lost 5 bases to trimming and J lost 4 bases, with 15 bases between them. CDR3 nucleotides: TGTGCCAGCAGTCCCCCGGTGACTAGGTACAATGAGCAGTTCTTC. Its protein product is CASSPPVTRYNEQFF.

The chain carries TRBV18 and TRBJ1-1; D unclear. Germline lookup yields CDR1 KGHSH and CDR2 LQKENI. The CDR3 runs to 14 residues. The germline V and J ends were trimmed by 3 bases and 1 base, with 9 bases remaining between them. The CDR3, as DNA: TGTGCCAGCTCACCGAGTATTGCGAACACTGAAGCTTTCTTT. The encoded protein is CASSPSIANTEAFF.

The J gene is TRBJ2-3, the V gene TRBV4-2, with a weak D call TRBD2 (6 bases). The CDR3 totals 19 residues. Trimming removed 1 base from V and 1 base from J, with 21 bases in between. Germline assignment: CDR1 LGHNA and CDR2 YNFKEQ. CDR3 protein: CASSQAGTPSGSGTDTQYF. Here the CDR3 DNA reads TGTGCCAGCAGCCAAGCCGGGACTCCCTCCGGGTCCGGCACAGATACGCAGTATTTT.

Many counts were recorded for this clonotype. This chain links TRBV29-1 with TRBJ2-5; D unresolved. The germline CDR1 and CDR2 sequences are SQVTM and ANQGSEA. This CDR3 spans 11 amino acids. Trimming stripped 1 base from V and 6 bases from J, with 6 bases between. The CDR3 coding sequence is TGCAGCGTTGAAGCCAGCCAGACCCAGTACTTC. As protein: CSVEASQTQYF.

The chain links TRBV4-3 to TRBJ2-3, with D perhaps matching TRBD2 (6 bases). Germline loops: CDR1 LGHNA, CDR2 YSLEER. Trimming pared 5 bases from V and 4 bases from J, leaving 13 bases between. The CDR3 sequence is 14 residues long. This CDR3 reads CASSWREFSDTQYF. The DNA of the CDR3 is TGCGCCAGCAGCTGGAGGGAGTTCTCAGATACGCAGTATTTT.

This clonotype was detected only a few times. CDR3 in DNA: TGCGCCAGCAGCCAAGATGGACTACCTTCGGGAGGGCAGTACTTC. Translation gives CASSQDGLPSGGQYF. The rearrangement links TRBV4-1 to TRBJ2-7; 7 bases match TRBD2. Germline V gene lookup returns CDR1 MGHRA and CDR2 YSYEKL. The ends lost 0 bases at V and 9 bases at J; junction bases unmatched: 11. CDR3 size: 15 residues.